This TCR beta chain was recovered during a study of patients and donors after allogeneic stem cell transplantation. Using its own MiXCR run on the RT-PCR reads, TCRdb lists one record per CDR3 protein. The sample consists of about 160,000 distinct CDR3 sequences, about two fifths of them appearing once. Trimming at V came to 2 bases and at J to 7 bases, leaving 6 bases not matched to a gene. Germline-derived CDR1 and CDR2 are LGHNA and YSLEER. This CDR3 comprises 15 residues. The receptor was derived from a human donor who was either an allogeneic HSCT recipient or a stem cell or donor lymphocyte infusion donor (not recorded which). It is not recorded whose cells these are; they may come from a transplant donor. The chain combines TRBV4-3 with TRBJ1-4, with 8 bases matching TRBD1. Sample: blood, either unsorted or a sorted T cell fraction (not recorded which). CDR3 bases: TGCGCCAGCAGCCAACAAGACAGGGGAGTTGAAAAACTGTTTTTT. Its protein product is CASSQQDRGVEKLFF.